The present TCR beta chain was sequenced within a study of T cells in Graves' hyperthyroidism and ophthalmopathy. Regions amplified from RNA transcripts were the TCR beta CDR3 regions. An initial round of RT-PCR targeting the TCR CDR3 relied on the HTBI primer set. MiXCR, applied by TCRdb to the multiplex PCR reads, yields one record per CDR3 protein. The sample shows about 760,000 distinct CDR3 sequences, roughly 32% of them seen only once. CDR1 is WSHSY and CDR2 is SAAADI in the germline V gene. V was trimmed by 4 bases and J by 4 bases, leaving 28 bases between them. This CDR3 is built from 19 residues.

Sequencing was carried out using blood. This chain uses TRBV10-2 with TRBJ2-5; D perhaps matches TRBD2 (5 bases). This receptor was obtained from a woman in her thirties or forties with Graves' hyperthyroidism. This CDR3 reads CASSALGPTNTGERETQYF. The CDR3 DNA is TGCGCCAGCAGTGCTCTGGGTCCCACGAACACCGGGGAGCGAGAGACCCAGTACTTC.